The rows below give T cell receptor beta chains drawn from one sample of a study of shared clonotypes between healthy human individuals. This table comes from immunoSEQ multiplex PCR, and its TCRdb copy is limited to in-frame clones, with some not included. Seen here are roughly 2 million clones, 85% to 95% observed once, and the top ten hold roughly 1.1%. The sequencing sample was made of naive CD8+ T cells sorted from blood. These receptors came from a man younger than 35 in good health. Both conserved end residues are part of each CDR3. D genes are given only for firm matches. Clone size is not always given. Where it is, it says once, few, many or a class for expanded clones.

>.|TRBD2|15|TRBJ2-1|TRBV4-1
TGCGCCAGCAGCCAAGCTAGCGGGGGCGGGAATGAGCAGTTCTTC
CASSQASGGGNEQFF
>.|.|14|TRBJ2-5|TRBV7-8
TGTGCCAGCACCCCGGGGGCGAGCCAAGAGACCCAGTACTTC
CASTPGASQETQYF
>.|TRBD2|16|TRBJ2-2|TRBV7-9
TGTGCCAGCAGCGATCAGCGGGAGCGGTATATCGGGGAGCTGTTTTTT
CASSDQRERYIGELFF
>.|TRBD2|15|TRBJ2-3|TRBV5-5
TGTGCCAGCACCCTTGGACTAGCGGGAGAGGATACGCAGTATTTT
CASTLGLAGEDTQYF
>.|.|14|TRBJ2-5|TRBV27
TGTGCCAGCATGATAGACTTGTCCCAAGAGACCCAGTACTTC
CASMIDLSQETQYF
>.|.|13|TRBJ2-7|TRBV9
TGTGCCAGCAGCGTAGTTTCCGGGTCCGAGCAGTACTTC
CASSVVSGSEQYF
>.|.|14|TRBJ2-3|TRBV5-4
TGTGCCAGCAGCTTGGATAGAATCACAGATACGCAGTATTTT
CASSLDRITDTQYF
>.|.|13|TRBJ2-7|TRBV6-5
TGTGCCAGCAGTTACGAAGGGTCCTACGAGCAGTACTTC
CASSYEGSYEQYF
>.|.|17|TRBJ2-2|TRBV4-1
TGCGCCAGCAGCCAAGATAGGGTCATGGAGAACACCGGGGAGCTGTTTTTT
CASSQDRVMENTGELFF
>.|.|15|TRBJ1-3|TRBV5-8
TGTGCCAGCAGCTTTTTGGGGGCTTCAGGAAACACCATATATTTT
CASSFLGASGNTIYF
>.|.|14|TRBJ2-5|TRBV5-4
TGTGCCAGCAGCTTCTTAGGGGCCCAAGAGACCCAGTACTTC
CASSFLGAQETQYF
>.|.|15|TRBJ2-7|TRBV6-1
TGTGCCAGCAGCCCCAGGCCGCTTCAGGCCTACGAGCAGTACTTC
CASSPRPLQAYEQYF
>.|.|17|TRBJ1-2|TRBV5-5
TGTGCCAGCAGCCACTATTCTGGGGGGTCCCCTCACGATGGCTACACCTTC
CASSHYSGGSPHDGYTF
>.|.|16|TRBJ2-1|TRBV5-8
TGTGCCAGCAGCCACCTAGACACTGGCACCTACAATGAGCAGTTCTTC
CASSHLDTGTYNEQFF
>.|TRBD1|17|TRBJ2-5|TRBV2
TGTGCCAGCAGTGAAGTCCTGTCGGCAGGGGGCGAAGAGACCCAGTACTTC
CASSEVLSAGGEETQYF
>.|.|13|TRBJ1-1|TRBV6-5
TGTGCCAGCAGTCGATCGGGGAACACTGAAGCTTTCTTT
CASSRSGNTEAFF
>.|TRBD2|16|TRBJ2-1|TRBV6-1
TGTGCCAGCAGTGAGATCCGGGAGGGGGTTGGGAATGAGCAGTTCTTC
CASSEIREGVGNEQFF
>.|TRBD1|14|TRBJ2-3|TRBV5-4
TGTGCCAGCAGCTTGGGGACAGGGCCAGATACGCAGTATTTT
CASSLGTGPDTQYF
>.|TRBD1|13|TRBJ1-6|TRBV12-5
TGTGCTAGTGGTCGGGACAGGAATTCACCCCTCCACTTT
CASGRDRNSPLHF
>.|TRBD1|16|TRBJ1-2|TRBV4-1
TGCGCCAGCAGCCAAGTTCAGGACAGGGGAGGGGATGGCTACACCTTC
CASSQVQDRGGDGYTF
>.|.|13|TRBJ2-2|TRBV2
TGTGCCAACCGACTAGTCCAGACCGGGGAGCTGTTTTTT
CANRLVQTGELFF
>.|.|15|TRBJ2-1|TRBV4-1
TGCGCCAGCAGTCACAGGGAGGGGGCCTACAATGAGCAGTTCTTC
CASSHREGAYNEQFF
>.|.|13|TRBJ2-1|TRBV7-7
TGTGCTAGCAGCTTAGCACTAGGCGATGAGCAGTTCTTC
CASSLALGDEQFF
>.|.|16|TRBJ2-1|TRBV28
TGTGCCAGCAGTTTATTCTGGCAGGCGTCCTACAATGAGCAGTTCTTC
CASSLFWQASYNEQFF
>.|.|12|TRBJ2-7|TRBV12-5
TGTGCTAGTGGTTTGGGACAGGCCGAGCAGTACTTC
CASGLGQAEQYF
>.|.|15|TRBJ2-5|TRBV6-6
TGTGCCAGCAGTTACTCGGCAGGGAACCAAGAGACCCAGTACTTC
CASSYSAGNQETQYF
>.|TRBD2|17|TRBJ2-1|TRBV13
TGTGCCAGCAGCTCCCGGGTCAGCGGGAGTATATACAATGAGCAGTTCTTC
CASSSRVSGSIYNEQFF
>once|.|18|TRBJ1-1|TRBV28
TGTGCCAGCAGTCCTCCGGGACACCGGGTCGTGGGGAACACTGAAGCTTTCTTT
CASSPPGHRVVGNTEAFF
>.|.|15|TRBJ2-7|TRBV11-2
TGTGCCAGCAGCGTGGCGACCGGCCACTCCTACGAGCAGTACTTC
CASSVATGHSYEQYF
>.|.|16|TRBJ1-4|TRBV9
TGTGCCAGCAGCGTAGAGGGTGAGGGGAGTAATGAAAAACTGTTTTTT
CASSVEGEGSNEKLFF
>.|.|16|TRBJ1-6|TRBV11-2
TGTGCCAGCAGCTTCGGACCTAAAGAGGATAATTCACCCCTCCACTTT
CASSFGPKEDNSPLHF
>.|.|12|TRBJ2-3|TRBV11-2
TGTGCCAGCAGCTCAGAGAAGGATACGCAGTATTTT
CASSSEKDTQYF
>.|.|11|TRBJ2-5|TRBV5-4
TGTGCCAGCAGCTTGGCAGAGACCCAGTACTTC
CASSLAETQYF
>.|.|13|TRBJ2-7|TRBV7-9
TGTGCCAGCATAGGACAGAGCTCCTACGAGCAGTACTTC
CASIGQSSYEQYF
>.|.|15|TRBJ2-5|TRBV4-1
TGCGCCAGCAGCCAAGATGGGGCAGGCCCAGAGACCCAGTACTTC
CASSQDGAGPETQYF
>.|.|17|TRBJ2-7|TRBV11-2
TGTGCCAGCAGCTTAGATTGGGGACTCCTTAGCTCCTACGAGCAGTACTTC
CASSLDWGLLSSYEQYF
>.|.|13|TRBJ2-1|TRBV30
TGTGCCTGGAGTGCGGTCGTGGACAATGAGCAGTTCTTC
CAWSAVVDNEQFF
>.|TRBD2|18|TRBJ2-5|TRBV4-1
TGCGCCAGCAGCCAAGGAGTGGAGACTAGCGGGAGATATGAGACCCAGTACTTC
CASSQGVETSGRYETQYF
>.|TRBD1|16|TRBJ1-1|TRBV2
TGTGCCAGCAGTGAAATTGGGGGACAGGGGGCATCTGAAGCTTTCTTT
CASSEIGGQGASEAFF
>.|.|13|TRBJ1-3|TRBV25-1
TGTGCCAGCAGTGGCGCAGCTGGAAACACCATATATTTT
CASSGAAGNTIYF
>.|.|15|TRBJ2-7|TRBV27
TGTGCCAGCAGTTTAGTCGACAGCCACTCCTACGAGCAGTACTTC
CASSLVDSHSYEQYF
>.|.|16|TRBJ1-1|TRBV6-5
TGTGCCAGCAGTTCTGGCAGGGATCTCCCCAACACTGAAGCTTTCTTT
CASSSGRDLPNTEAFF
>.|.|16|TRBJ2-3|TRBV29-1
TGCAGCGTTGAGGGGGAGTTGCGGGGGCGGGCAGATACGCAGTATTTT
CSVEGELRGRADTQYF
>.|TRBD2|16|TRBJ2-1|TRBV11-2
TGTGCCAGCAGCTTACTCAGCGGGAGCTCCTACAATGAGCAGTTCTTC
CASSLLSGSSYNEQFF
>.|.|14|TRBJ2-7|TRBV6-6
TGTGCCAGCACACTAGAACAGGGATCCCTCGAGCAGTACTTC
CASTLEQGSLEQYF
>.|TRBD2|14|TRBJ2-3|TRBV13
TGTGCCAGCAGGTCTAGCGGGGGGAGGGATACGCAGTATTTT
CASRSSGGRDTQYF
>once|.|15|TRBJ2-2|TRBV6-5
TGTGCCAGCAGTTACGTGGCAGGGATGGGCGGGGAGCTGTTTTTT
CASSYVAGMGGELFF
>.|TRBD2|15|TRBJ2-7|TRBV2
TGTGCCAGCAGTGACGGGACTAGCTACCCCTACGAGCAGTACTTC
CASSDGTSYPYEQYF
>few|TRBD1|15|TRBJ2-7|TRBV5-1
TGCGCCAGCAGCTTCTCCGGGACAGGGTACTACGAGCAGTACTTC
CASSFSGTGYYEQYF
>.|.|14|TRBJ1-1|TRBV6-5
TGTGCCAGCAGTTTACCAGGGAGAAAGAATGAAGCTTTCTTT
CASSLPGRKNEAFF